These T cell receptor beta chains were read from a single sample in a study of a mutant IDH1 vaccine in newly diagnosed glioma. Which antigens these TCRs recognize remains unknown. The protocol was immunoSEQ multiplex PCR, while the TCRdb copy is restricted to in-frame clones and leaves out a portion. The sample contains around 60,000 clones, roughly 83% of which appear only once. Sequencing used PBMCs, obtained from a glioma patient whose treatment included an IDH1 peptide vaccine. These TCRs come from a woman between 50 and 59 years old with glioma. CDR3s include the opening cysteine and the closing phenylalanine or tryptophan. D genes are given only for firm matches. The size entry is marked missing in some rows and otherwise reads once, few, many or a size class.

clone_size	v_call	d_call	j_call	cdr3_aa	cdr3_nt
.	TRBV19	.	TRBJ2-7	CASTATGDYSYEQYF	TGTGCCAGTACCGCGACAGGGGACTACTCCTACGAGCAGTACTTC
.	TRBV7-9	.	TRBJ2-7	CASNLGGANEQYF	TGTGCCAGCAACCTAGGAGGGGCTAATGAGCAGTACTTC
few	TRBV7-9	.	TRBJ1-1	CASSFGDTEAFF	TGTGCCAGCAGCTTCGGGGACACTGAAGCTTTCTTT
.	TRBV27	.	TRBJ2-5	CASSLLSAETQYF	TGTGCCAGCTCCCTTTTGAGTGCGGAGACCCAGTACTTC
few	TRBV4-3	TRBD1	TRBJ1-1	CASSQGQGKTEAFF	TGCGCCAGCAGCCAAGGACAGGGAAAGACTGAAGCTTTCTTT
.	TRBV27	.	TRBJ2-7	CASSHGSYYEQYF	TGTGCCAGCAGTCATGGGTCCTACTACGAGCAGTACTTC
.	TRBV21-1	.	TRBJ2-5	CASSKEDAQETQYF	TGTGCCAGCAGCAAAGAGGATGCCCAAGAGACCCAGTACTTC
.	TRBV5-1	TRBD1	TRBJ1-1	CASSLEGGRGRGEAFF	TGCGCCAGCAGCTTGGAAGGGGGCAGGGGAAGAGGTGAAGCTTTCTTT
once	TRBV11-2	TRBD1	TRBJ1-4	CASSLLRGRATNEKLFF	TGTGCCAGCAGCTTACTCAGGGGGAGGGCAACTAATGAAAAACTGTTTTTT
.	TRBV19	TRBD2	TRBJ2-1	CASKMGSASGDEQFF	TGTGCCAGTAAAATGGGTTCGGCTAGCGGGGATGAGCAGTTCTTC
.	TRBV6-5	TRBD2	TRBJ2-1	CASSYGVAGGHNEQFF	TGTGCCAGCAGTTACGGGGTAGCGGGGGGGCACAATGAGCAGTTCTTC
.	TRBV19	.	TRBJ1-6	CASSSQGEDSPLHF	TGTGCCAGTAGTTCCCAAGGGGAGGACTCACCCCTCCACTTT
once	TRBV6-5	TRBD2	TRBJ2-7	CASRDLAGGSYEQYF	TGTGCCAGCAGGGACCTAGCGGGGGGCTCCTACGAGCAGTACTTC
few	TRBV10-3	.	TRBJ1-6	CAISEPYNSPLHF	TGTGCCATCAGTGAACCATATAATTCACCCCTCCACTTT
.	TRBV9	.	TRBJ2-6	CASSTGGAGANVLTF	TGTGCCAGCAGCACTGGGGGGGCCGGGGCCAACGTCCTGACTTTC
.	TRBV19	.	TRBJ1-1	CASKDRANTEAFF	TGTGCCAGTAAGGACCGAGCGAACACTGAAGCTTTCTTT
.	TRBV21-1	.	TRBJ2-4	CASSTARGAKNIQYF	TGTGCCAGCAGCACCGCTCGAGGGGCCAAAAACATTCAGTACTTC
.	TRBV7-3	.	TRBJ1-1	CASSLSTGAEAFF	TGTGCCAGCAGCTTATCCACAGGAGCTGAAGCTTTCTTT
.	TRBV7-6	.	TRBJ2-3	CASSLAREITRTDTQYF	TGTGCCAGCAGCTTAGCGCGGGAAATTACCCGCACAGATACGCAGTATTTT
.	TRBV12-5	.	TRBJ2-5	CASGRVQETQYF	TGTGCTAGTGGCCGGGTGCAAGAGACCCAGTACTTC
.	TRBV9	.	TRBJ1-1	CASSRTASGGTEAFF	TGTGCCAGCAGCCGGACGGCATCGGGAGGAACTGAAGCTTTCTTT
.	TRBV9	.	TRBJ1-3	CASSVEYRRGNTIYF	TGTGCCAGCAGCGTAGAATACAGGAGGGGAAACACCATATATTTT
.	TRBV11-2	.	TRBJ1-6	CASSTQTGPYSPLHF	TGTGCCAGCAGCACCCAGACAGGCCCTTATTCACCCCTCCACTTT
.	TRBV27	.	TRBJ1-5	CAAGLQYSNQPQHF	TGTGCCGCAGGCCTTCAATATAGCAATCAGCCCCAGCATTTT
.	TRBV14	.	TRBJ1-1	CASSLRDTSEAFF	TGTGCCAGCAGCCTCCGGGACACGTCTGAAGCTTTCTTT
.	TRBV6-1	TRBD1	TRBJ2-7	CASSVQGASTYEQYF	TGTGCCAGCAGTGTTCAGGGGGCTTCGACCTACGAGCAGTACTTC
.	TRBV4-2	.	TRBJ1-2	CASTPLLGTNYGYTF	TGTGCCAGCACCCCGCTTCTAGGAACTAACTATGGCTACACCTTC
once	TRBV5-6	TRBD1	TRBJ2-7	CASSRTGSEQYF	TGTGCCAGCAGCCGGACAGGGAGCGAGCAGTACTTC
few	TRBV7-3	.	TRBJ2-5	CASSFAVQETQYF	TGTGCCAGCAGCTTTGCGGTACAAGAGACCCAGTACTTC
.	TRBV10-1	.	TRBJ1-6	CASSESGPSPLHF	TGCGCCAGCAGTGAGTCAGGGCCCTCACCCCTCCACTTT
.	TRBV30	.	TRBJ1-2	CAWSFRENYGYTF	TGTGCCTGGAGTTTCAGGGAGAACTATGGCTACACCTTC
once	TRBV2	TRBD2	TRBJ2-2	CASRVGGDTGELFF	TGTGCCAGCAGGGTGGGGGGGGACACCGGGGAGCTGTTTTTT
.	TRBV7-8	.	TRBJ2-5	CASSAGLQETQYF	TGTGCCAGCAGCGCGGGACTTCAAGAGACCCAGTACTTC
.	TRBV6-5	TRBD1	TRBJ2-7	CASSPTGGLGYEQYF	TGTGCCAGCAGTCCGACAGGGGGCTTGGGTTACGAGCAGTACTTC
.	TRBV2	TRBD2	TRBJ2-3	CASSWGGPSTDTQYF	TGTGCCAGCAGTTGGGGGGGACCAAGCACAGATACGCAGTATTTT
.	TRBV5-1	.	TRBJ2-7	CASSESAYEQYF	TGCGCCAGCAGCGAGAGTGCCTACGAGCAGTACTTC
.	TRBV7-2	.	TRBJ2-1	CASNRGYNEQFF	TGTGCCAGCAATCGGGGATACAATGAGCAGTTCTTC
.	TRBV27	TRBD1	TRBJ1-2	CASSFGTGFGYTF	TGTGCCAGCAGTTTCGGGACAGGGTTCGGCTACACCTTC
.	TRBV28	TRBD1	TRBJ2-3	CASSFGTGLTQYF	TGTGCCAGCAGTTTCGGGACAGGGCTAACGCAGTATTTT
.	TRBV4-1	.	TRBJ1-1	CASSQEGAGTEAFF	TGCGCCAGCAGCCAAGAGGGCGCGGGCACTGAAGCTTTCTTT
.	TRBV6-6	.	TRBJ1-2	CASTYPQGAPYGYTF	TGTGCCAGCACTTACCCCCAGGGCGCCCCTTATGGCTACACCTTC
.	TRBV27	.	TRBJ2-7	CASSLRRGGYEQYF	TGTGCCAGCAGTTTAAGGCGGGGTGGGTACGAGCAGTACTTC
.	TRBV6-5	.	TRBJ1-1	CASSLQQGTEAFF	TGTGCCAGCAGTTTACAACAGGGAACTGAAGCTTTCTTT